The source of this TCR beta chain is a study of CD8+CD57+ T cells in acquired aplastic anemia. About the research overall: Sorted CD4+ and CD8+ cells yielded around 3.2 ug of DNA on average. Overall study results and limits: About 28 sequences, all CD8+ CDR3, were shared between patients and controls.

The TCR beta profiling, which covered VDJ combination and CDR3 sequence, was carried out using genomic DNA as the template. MiXCR was run by TCRdb on the reads, yielding one entry per CDR3 protein. Of fewer than 200,000 distinct CDR3 sequences listed, over 70% are singletons. It was patients with CD8+CD57+ cell expansion by flow cytometry who were chosen for sequencing. Diagnosis of severe acquired aplastic anemia applied to all patients. Trimming cost V 9 bases and J 1 base; bases outside gene matches: 15. Germline assignment: CDR1 LNHDA and CDR2 SQIVND (reference sequence). This CDR3 is 17 amino acids long. As to this clonotype: As yet, its antigen is unknown.

The rearrangement joins TRBV19 to TRBJ2-7; 10 bases are a match to TRBD1. This receptor was identified in a human donor with aplastic anemia. Specimen: sorted CD4+, CD8+, or CD8+CD57+ T cells (not recorded which) from PBMCs. CDR3 nucleotide sequence: TGTGCCAGCAGTTTACCTTCCGGGACAGGGGATTCCTACGAGCAGTACTTC. Protein product: CASSLPSGTGDSYEQYF.